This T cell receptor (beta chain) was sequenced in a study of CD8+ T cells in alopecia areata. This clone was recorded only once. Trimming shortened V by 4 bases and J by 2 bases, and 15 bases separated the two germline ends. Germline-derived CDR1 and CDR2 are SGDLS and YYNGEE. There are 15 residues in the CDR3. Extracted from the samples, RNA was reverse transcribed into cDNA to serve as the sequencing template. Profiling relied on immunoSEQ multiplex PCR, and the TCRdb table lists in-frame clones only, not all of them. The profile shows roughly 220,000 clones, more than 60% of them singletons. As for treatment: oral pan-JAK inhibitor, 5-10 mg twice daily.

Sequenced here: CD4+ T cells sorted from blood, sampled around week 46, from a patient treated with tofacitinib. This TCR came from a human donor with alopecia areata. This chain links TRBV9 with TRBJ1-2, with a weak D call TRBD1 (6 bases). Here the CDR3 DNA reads TGTGCCAGCAGCTTGGAGGGGGTTATCAACTATGGCTACACCTTC. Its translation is CASSLEGVINYGYTF.